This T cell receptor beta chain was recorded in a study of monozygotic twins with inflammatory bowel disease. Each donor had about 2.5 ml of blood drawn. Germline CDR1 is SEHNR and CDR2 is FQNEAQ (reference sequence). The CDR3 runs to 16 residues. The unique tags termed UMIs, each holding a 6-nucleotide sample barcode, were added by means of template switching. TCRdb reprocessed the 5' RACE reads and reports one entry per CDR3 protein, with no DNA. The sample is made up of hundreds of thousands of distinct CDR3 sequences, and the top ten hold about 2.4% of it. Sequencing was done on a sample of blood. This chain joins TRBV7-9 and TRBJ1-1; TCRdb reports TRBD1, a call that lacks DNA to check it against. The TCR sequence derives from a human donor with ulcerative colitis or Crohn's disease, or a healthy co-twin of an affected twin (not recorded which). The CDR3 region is CASSLVGLPMNTEAFF.